Listed below are T cell receptor beta chains from one sample, sequenced in a study of T cell changes during pregnancy in multiple sclerosis. Sequencing was performed with immunoSEQ multiplex PCR; in TCRdb, only in-frame clones are kept and a portion is missing. The repertoire holds around 130,000 clones, with approximately 93% as singletons. Sequences were derived from peripheral blood, sampled before pregnancy. All receptors derive from a female donor with multiple sclerosis, enrolled in a pregnancy study. The CDR3 runs from the conserved cysteine through the conserved F or W. Each record gives: V gene, J gene, D gene, clone size, CDR3 length, CDR3 DNA, CDR3 protein. A D gene is named only where the DNA matches it firmly. The size field is filled for only some rows; it gives once, few, many or a size class.

TRBV18	TRBJ2-7	TRBD2	-	20	TGTGCCAGCTCACTAAGAATTCCGGGACTAGCGGGAAAGATACCCTACGAGCAGTACTTC	CASSLRIPGLAGKIPYEQYF
TRBV9	TRBJ2-1	TRBD2	once	16	TGTGCCAGCAGCACGCTAGCGGGGGGGACCTACAATGAGCAGTTCTTC	CASSTLAGGTYNEQFF
TRBV11-2	TRBJ2-1	TRBD1	-	17	TGTGCCAGCAGCTACAGGGGGTTCGGGAGCTCCTACAATGAGCAGTTCTTC	CASSYRGFGSSYNEQFF
TRBV27	TRBJ1-2	-	-	13	TGTGCCAGCAGGGGGGGAGAGAGATGGGGCTACACCTTC	CASRGGERWGYTF
TRBV29-1	TRBJ2-7	TRBD2	-	14	TGCAGCGACCGACGGCTAGCGGGAGGAGGCGAGCAGTACTTC	CSDRRLAGGGEQYF
TRBV2	TRBJ1-4	-	-	14	TGTGCCAGCACTTCTGAGTCAACTAATGAAAAACTGTTTTTT	CASTSESTNEKLFF
TRBV5-1	TRBJ1-2	-	-	15	TGCGCCAGCAGCTTCATGACAAGCACGTTCTATGGCTACACCTTC	CASSFMTSTFYGYTF
TRBV7-3	TRBJ2-5	TRBD2	-	17	TGTGCCAGCAGCTTAAATGGCCTAGCGGGTGGGCAAGAGACCCAGTACTTC	CASSLNGLAGGQETQYF
TRBV6-5	TRBJ1-3	-	-	12	TGTGCCAGCCGGAGCTCTGGAAACACCATATATTTT	CASRSSGNTIYF
TRBV5-1	TRBJ2-2	TRBD1	-	16	TGCGCCAGCAGCTTAGGGGACAGGGCTAACACCGGGGAGCTGTTTTTT	CASSLGDRANTGELFF
TRBV29-1	TRBJ2-7	TRBD1	-	14	TGCAGCGTTGAAAGGACAGGGGGAGCGTACGAGCAGTACTTC	CSVERTGGAYEQYF
TRBV5-4	TRBJ1-2	TRBD1	few	13	TGTGCCAGCAGCGGGGGACAGATCTATGGCTACACCTTC	CASSGGQIYGYTF
TRBV19	TRBJ2-1	TRBD1	-	14	TGTGCCAGTAGCGGGACAGGGGGGGATGATGAGCAGTTCTTC	CASSGTGGDDEQFF
TRBV28	TRBJ2-1	TRBD2	-	16	TGTGCCAGCAGTCCCCGGGGGGGGGAAACCTACAATGAGCAGTTCTTC	CASSPRGGETYNEQFF
TRBV18	TRBJ1-5	-	-	16	TGTGCCAGCTCACCAAGCGACAGTGGGGCCAATCAGCCCCAGCATTTT	CASSPSDSGANQPQHF
TRBV9	TRBJ1-1	-	-	14	TGTGCCAGCAGCGTAGGGGGAGGGGCCACTGAAGCTTTCTTT	CASSVGGGATEAFF
TRBV5-4	TRBJ2-5	-	-	16	TGTGCCAGCAGCGGCGGGGAAGGGGGGGTCCAAGAGACCCAGTACTTC	CASSGGEGGVQETQYF
TRBV16	TRBJ2-5	-	-	14	TGTGCCAGCAGCCAATTGAGCCCGAGGGAGACCCAGTACTTC	CASSQLSPRETQYF
TRBV4-1	TRBJ2-1	-	-	15	TGCGCCAGCAGCCCGGTGGAGGGCCGCTACAATGAGCAGTTCTTC	CASSPVEGRYNEQFF
TRBV28	TRBJ2-1	TRBD2	-	14	TGTGCCAGCACCCTAGCGGGCTCCTACAATGAGCAGTTCTTC	CASTLAGSYNEQFF
TRBV2	TRBJ1-6	-	-	14	TGTGCCAGCAGTGCCCTAGCGAGAAATTCACCCCTCCACTTT	CASSALARNSPLHF
TRBV27	TRBJ1-2	-	once	14	TGTGCCAGCAGTTTCCTCTCAGGTTCAGTTGGCTACACCTTC	CASSFLSGSVGYTF
TRBV5-1	TRBJ2-5	-	-	14	TGCGCCAGCAGTTTTTGGAGACGGGAAGAGACCCAGTACTTC	CASSFWRREETQYF
TRBV6-5	TRBJ1-2	TRBD1	-	15	TGTGCCAGCTCCTCACCCGGGACAGGGGCCTATGGCTACACCTTC	CASSSPGTGAYGYTF
TRBV19	TRBJ2-3	TRBD2	-	16	TGTGCCAGTAGTAAAGGACTAGCGGCTTTCACAGATACGCAGTATTTT	CASSKGLAAFTDTQYF
TRBV5-4	TRBJ1-1	-	-	16	TGTGCCAGCAGCCGCGACGGCGGGGGGGCGAGCACTGAAGCTTTCTTT	CASSRDGGGASTEAFF
TRBV6-5	TRBJ1-4	-	-	14	TGTGCCAGCAGTTTAGGAGGTACTAATGAAAAACTGTTTTTT	CASSLGGTNEKLFF